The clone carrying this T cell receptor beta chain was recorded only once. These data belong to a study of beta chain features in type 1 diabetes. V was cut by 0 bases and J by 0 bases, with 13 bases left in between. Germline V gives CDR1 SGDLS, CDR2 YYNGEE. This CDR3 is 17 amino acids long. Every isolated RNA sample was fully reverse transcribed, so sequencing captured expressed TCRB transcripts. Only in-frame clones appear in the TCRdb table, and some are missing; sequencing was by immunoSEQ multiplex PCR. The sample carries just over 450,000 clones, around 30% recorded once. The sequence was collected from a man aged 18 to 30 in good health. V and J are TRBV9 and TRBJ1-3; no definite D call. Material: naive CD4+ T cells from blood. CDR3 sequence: CASSVESDGRSGNTIYF. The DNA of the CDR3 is TGTGCCAGCAGCGTAGAGTCGGACGGACGCTCTGGAAACACCATATATTTT.